Shown below are 8 T cell receptor beta chains from a single sample sequenced in a study of CD8 T cells in ankylosing spondylitis. Points from the study as a whole: Made up of eight highly homologous variants, a TCR beta motif appeared characteristic of ankylosing spondylitis blood.

TCRdb re-derived calls from the 5' RACE reads in MiXCR, one entry per CDR3 protein. The table lists a few hundred thousand distinct CDR3 sequences, about 20% of them singletons. Their antigen targets remain unknown. The sequenced material came from blood, either unsorted or a sorted T cell fraction (not recorded which). Source of these receptors: a male donor with ankylosing spondylitis.

This clonotype came up a few times. This chain uses TRBV29-1 with TRBJ1-1; no clear D gene. V was shortened by 7 bases and J by 2 bases, with 14 bases between the two germline ends. The CDR3 extends over 13 amino acids. Germline CDR1 is SQVTM and CDR2 is ANQGSEA. The CDR3: CSGSAGGNTEAFF. The CDR3 DNA is TGCAGCGGGTCGGCGGGCGGAAACACTGAAGCTTTCTTT.

The chain uses TRBV2 and TRBJ2-7, with D tentatively TRBD1 or TRBD2 (6 bases each). With 6 bases removed from V and 2 bases from J, the gap between germline ends came to 17 bases. In germline, CDR1 is SNHLY, CDR2 FYNNEI. The CDR3 is made up of 15 amino acids. CDR3 protein: CASSGGGTSTYEQYF. In nucleotides, the CDR3 is TGTGCCAGCAGCGGAGGGGGGACATCGACCTACGAGCAGTACTTC.

This rearrangement joins TRBV5-1 to TRBJ2-5; tentatively, D is TRBD2 (5 bases). Germline V lookup: CDR1 SGHRS, CDR2 YFSETQ. V lost 0 bases and J lost 4, with 10 bases in between. The CDR3 consists of 14 residues. The CDR3: CASSLGGLSETQYF. DNA for the CDR3: TGCGCCAGCAGCTTGGGAGGGTTGTCAGAGACCCAGTACTTC.

V usage is TRBV28 and J usage is TRBJ2-7; possibly TRBD1 for D (6 bases). This CDR3 is built from 16 residues. V was clipped by 1 base and J by 2 bases, with 15 bases between them. The V gene's germline CDR1 is MDHEN and CDR2 SYDVKM. In nucleotides, the CDR3 is TGTGCCAGCAGTTTATCGACCAGGGACAATACCTACGAGCAGTACTTC. Translated: CASSLSTRDNTYEQYF. The full variable domain, in which reference TRBV28 and TRBJ2-7 provide the parts outside the CDR3, is DVKVTQSSRYLVKRTGEKVFLECVQDMDHENMFWYRQDPGLGLRLIYFSYDVKMKEKGDIPEGYSVSREKKERFSLILESASTNQTSMYLCASSLSTRDNTYEQYFGPGTRLTVT.

This clonotype was detected only a few times. The J gene is TRBJ1-1, the V gene TRBV20-1; no clear D gene. Trimming removed 2 bases from V and 7 bases from J, with 8 bases in between. This CDR3 is 11 amino acids long. CDR1 is DFQATT and CDR2 is SNEGSKA in the germline V gene (reference sequence). DNA of the CDR3: TGCAGTGCTAGACGGGCCCTTGAAGCTTTCTTT. Translation: CSARRALEAFF.

This chain uses TRBV28 with TRBJ2-1; TRBD2 aligns across 7 bases. This CDR3 contains 16 residues. The J segment lost 4 bases and the V segment lost 3 bases, leaving 9 bases of the junction unmatched. Germline CDR1 MDHEN, CDR2 SYDVKM. The CDR3 nucleotides read TGTGCCAGCAGTTTCGGGGGGAGGTTGAGTTACAATGAGCAGTTCTTC. Translation: CASSFGGRLSYNEQFF. Using reference TRBV28 and TRBJ2-1 for the parts outside the CDR3, the full variable domain is DVKVTQSSRYLVKRTGEKVFLECVQDMDHENMFWYRQDPGLGLRLIYFSYDVKMKEKGDIPEGYSVSREKKERFSLILESASTNQTSMYLCASSFGGRLSYNEQFFGPGTRLTVL.

This clonotype was recorded a few times. The rearrangement joins TRBV6-6 to TRBJ1-1; D call uncertain. Germline V CDR1 and CDR2: MNHNY, SVGAGI (reference sequence). V lost 7 bases and J 3 bases, leaving 12 bases between the germline ends. This CDR3 spans 13 amino acids. The CDR3, as DNA: TGTGCCAGCACCCCGGACGGGGACACTGAAGCTTTCTTT. The encoded protein is CASTPDGDTEAFF.

The genes are TRBV30 and TRBJ2-3, with 9 bases that match TRBD2. After removal of 0 bases from V and 6 bases from J, the junction contained 4 bases not matched to a gene. CDR3 size: 14 residues. The germline CDR1 and CDR2 sequences are GTSNPN and SVGIG (reference sequence). This CDR3 is CAWSVLAGGDTQYF. CDR3 nucleotide sequence: TGTGCCTGGAGTGTGCTGGCGGGAGGGGATACGCAGTATTTT.